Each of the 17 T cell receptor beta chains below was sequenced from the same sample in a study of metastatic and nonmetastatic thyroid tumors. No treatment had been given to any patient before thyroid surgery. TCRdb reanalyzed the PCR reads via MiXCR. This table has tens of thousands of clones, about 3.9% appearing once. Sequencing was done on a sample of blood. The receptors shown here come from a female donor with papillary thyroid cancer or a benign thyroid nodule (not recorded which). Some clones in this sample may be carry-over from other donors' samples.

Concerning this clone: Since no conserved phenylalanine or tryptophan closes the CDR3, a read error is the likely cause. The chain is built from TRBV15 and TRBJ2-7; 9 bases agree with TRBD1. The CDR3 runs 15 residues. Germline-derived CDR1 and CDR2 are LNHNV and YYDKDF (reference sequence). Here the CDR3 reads CATSSRGTGNYEQYL. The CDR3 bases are TGCGCCACCAGCTCAAGGGGGACAGGGAACTACGAGCAGTACCTC.

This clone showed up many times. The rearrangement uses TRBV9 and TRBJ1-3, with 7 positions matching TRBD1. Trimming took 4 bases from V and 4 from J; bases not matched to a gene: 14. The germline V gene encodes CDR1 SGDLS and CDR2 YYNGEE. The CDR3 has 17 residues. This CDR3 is CASSLPRGGSEGNTIYF. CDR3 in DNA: TGTGCCAGCAGCCTCCCCAGGGGGGGTTCGGAAGGAAACACCATATATTTT. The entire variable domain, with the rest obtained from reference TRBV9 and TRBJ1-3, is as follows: DSGVTQTPKHLITATGQRVTLRCSPRSGDLSVYWYQQSLDQGLQFLIQYYNGEERAKGNILERFSAQQFPDLHSELNLSSLELGDSALYFCASSLPRGGSEGNTIYFGEGSWLTVV.

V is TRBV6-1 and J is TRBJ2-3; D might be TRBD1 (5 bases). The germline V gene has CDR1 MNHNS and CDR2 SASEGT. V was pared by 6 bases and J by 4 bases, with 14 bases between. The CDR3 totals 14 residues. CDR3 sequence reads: CASSNARVADTQYF. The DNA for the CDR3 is TGTGCCAGCAGCAACGCCAGGGTGGCAGATACGCAGTATTTT.

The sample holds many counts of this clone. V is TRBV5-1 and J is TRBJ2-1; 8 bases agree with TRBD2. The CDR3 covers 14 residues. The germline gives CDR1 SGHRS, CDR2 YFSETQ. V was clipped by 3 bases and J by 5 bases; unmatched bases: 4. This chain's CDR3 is CASSYSAGDNEQFF. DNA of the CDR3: TGCGCCAGCAGCTATTCAGCGGGGGACAATGAGCAGTTCTTC.

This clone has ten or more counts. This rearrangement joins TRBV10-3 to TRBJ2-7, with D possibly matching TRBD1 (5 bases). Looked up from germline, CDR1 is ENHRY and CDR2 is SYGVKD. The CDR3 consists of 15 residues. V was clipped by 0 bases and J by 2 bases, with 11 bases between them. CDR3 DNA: TGTGCCATCAGTGAGTCGAAGGACACCACCTACGAGCAGTACTTC. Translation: CAISESKDTTYEQYF.

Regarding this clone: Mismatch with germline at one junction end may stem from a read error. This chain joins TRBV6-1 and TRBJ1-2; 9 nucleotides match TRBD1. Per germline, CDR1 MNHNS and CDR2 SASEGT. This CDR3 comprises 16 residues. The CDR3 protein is CASSPKTGTGSFGYTF. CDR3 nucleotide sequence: TGTGCCAGCTCACCAAAGACCGGGACAGGGAGTTTCGGCTACACCTTT.

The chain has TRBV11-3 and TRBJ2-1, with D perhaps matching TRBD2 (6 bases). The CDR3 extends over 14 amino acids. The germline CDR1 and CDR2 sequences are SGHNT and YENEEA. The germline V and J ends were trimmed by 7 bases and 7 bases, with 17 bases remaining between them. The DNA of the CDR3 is TGTGCCAGCATCGCAACTAGCTCTATAAATGAGCAGTTCTTC. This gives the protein CASIATSSINEQFF.

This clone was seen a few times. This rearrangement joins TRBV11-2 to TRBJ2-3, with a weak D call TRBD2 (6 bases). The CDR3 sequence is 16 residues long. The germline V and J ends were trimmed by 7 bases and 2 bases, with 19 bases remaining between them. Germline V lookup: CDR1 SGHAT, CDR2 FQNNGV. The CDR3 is CASTAGAGWDTDTQYF. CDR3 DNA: TGTGCCAGCACCGCCGGGGCGGGGTGGGACACAGATACGCAGTATTTT.

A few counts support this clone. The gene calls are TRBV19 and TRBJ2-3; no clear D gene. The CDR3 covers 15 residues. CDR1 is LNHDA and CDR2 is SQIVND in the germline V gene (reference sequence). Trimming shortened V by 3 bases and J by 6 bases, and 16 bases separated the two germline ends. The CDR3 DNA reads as TGTGCCAGTAGTATTGAGGTAGCCCAGACTGATACGCAGTATTTT. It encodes CASSIEVAQTDTQYF.

CDR3 in DNA: TGTGCCAGCAGTTTCTACAGCACAGATACGCAGTATTTT. It encodes CASSFYSTDTQYF. V is TRBV27 and J is TRBJ2-3; D is uncertain. Germline loops: CDR1 MNHEY, CDR2 SMNVEV (reference sequence). This CDR3 comprises 13 residues. Trimming stripped 3 bases from V and 0 bases from J, with 4 bases between.

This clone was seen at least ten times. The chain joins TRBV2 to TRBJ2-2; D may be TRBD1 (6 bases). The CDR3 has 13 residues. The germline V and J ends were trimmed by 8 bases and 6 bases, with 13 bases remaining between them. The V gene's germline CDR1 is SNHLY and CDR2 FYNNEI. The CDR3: CASVRGLAGELFF. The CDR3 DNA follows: TGTGCCAGCGTCAGGGGTTTAGCCGGGGAGCTGTTTTTT.

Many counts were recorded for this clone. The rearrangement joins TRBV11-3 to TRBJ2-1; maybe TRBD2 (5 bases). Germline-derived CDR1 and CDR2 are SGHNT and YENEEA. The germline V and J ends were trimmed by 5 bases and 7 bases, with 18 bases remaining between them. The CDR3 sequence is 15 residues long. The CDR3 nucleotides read TGTGCCAGCAGCGCTTTTTCCGTGACTATTAATGAGCAGTTCTTC. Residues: CASSAFSVTINEQFF.

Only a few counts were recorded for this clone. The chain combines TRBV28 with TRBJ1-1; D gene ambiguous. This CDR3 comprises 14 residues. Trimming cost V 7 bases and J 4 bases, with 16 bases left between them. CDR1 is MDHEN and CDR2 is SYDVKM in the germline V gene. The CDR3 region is CASMRPGLGTEAFF. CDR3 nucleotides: TGTGCCAGCATGAGGCCCGGGCTAGGCACTGAAGCTTTCTTT.

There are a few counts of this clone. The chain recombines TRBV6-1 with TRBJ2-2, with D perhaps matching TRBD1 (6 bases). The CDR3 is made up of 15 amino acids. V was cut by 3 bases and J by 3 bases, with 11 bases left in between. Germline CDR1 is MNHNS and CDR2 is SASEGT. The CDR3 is CASSENRDYTGELFF. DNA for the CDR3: TGTGCCAGCAGTGAGAACAGGGATTACACCGGGGAGCTGTTTTTT.

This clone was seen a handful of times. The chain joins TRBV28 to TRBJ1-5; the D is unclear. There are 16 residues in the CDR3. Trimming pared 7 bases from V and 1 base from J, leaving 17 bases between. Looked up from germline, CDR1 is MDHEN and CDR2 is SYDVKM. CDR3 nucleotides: TGTGCCAGCACCGAACGATGGGGAGGGAGCAATCAGCCCCAGCATTTT. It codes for CASTERWGGSNQPQHF.

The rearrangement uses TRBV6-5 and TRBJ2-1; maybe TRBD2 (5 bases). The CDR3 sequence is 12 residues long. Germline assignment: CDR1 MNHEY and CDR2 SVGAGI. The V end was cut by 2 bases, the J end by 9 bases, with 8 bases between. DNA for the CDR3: TGTGCCAGCAGTTACGAGGGTATTGAGCAGTTCTTC. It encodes CASSYEGIEQFF.

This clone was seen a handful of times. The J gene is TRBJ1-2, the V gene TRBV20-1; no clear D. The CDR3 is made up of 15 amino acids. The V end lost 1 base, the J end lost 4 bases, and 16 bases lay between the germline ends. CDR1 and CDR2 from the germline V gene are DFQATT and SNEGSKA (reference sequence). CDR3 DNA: TGCAGTGCTAGAGTAAAAGTGGCAGGCGGCTATGGCTACACCTTC. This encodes CSARVKVAGGYGYTF.